The 28 T cell receptor beta chains listed next were all sequenced from one sample in a study of T cells after yellow fever vaccination. TCRdb reanalysed the 5' RACE reads using MiXCR and keeps one entry per CDR3 protein. Of just under 600,000 distinct CDR3 sequences detected, less than 15% appear once; the ten largest clones hold around 15%. Specimen: PBMCs, collected on the day of the yellow fever booster vaccination. These receptors were obtained from a man aged 30 to 45 who received the YFV17D yellow fever vaccine.

The chain uses TRBV12-3 or TRBV12-4 and TRBJ2-3; D may be TRBD1 or TRBD2 (5 bases each). V lost 5 bases and J 4 bases, leaving 22 bases between the germline ends. The CDR3 length is 17 residues. The CDR3 sequence is CASSPTGEGYQADTQYF. In DNA, the CDR3 is TGTGCCAGCAGTCCTACAGGAGAGGGGTATCAGGCAGATACGCAGTATTTT.

In its sample, this clonotype was seen a few times. The chain joins TRBV18 to TRBJ2-1; D is unresolved. Germline CDR1 KGHSH, CDR2 LQKENI. V lost 2 bases and J lost 7, with 15 bases in between. This CDR3 has 15 amino acids. DNA of the CDR3: TGTGCCAGCTCACCAGGCGGTGCTAGTTTGAATGAGCAGTTCTTC. This sequence encodes CASSPGGASLNEQFF.

This clonotype showed up just once. V and J are TRBV5-4 and TRBJ2-1, with a possible D match to TRBD1 (6 bases). The germline V gene encodes CDR1 SGHNT and CDR2 YYREEE (reference sequence). This CDR3 spans 11 amino acids. V gave up 5 bases and J gave up 9 bases, with 9 bases separating them. Here the CDR3 DNA reads TGTGCCAGCAGTCAGGGGTTTGAGCAGTTCTTC. Translation: CASSQGFEQFF.

This clonotype was picked up a small number of times. The CDR3 bases are TGTGCCAGCAGCTCCCCCGGGACTAGCACCTACAATGAGCAGTTCTTC. It yields the protein CASSSPGTSTYNEQFF. V gene TRBV7-6 combines with J gene TRBJ2-1; 9 bases fit TRBD2. After removal of 4 bases from V and 2 bases from J, the junction contained 6 bases not matched to a gene. The CDR3 is 16 amino acids. Germline CDR1 is SGHVS and CDR2 is FNYEAQ.

This clonotype has just a few counts. The chain uses TRBV21-1 and TRBJ2-7; TRBD2 is the table's D call and was not checked against the DNA. TRBV21-1 constitutes a pseudogene. The CDR3 covers 18 residues. The CDR3 nucleotides read TGTGCCAGCTCTTCGAGCCTTCCGGGCCCTCTCCCCATCTACGAGCAGTACTTC. As protein: CASSSSLPGPLPIYEQYF.

This clonotype was seen a handful of times. J is TRBJ2-1 and V is TRBV24-1; TRBD1 matches 8 bases. Germline CDR1 is KGHDR and CDR2 is SFDVKD. J lost 6 bases, V lost 6 bases, and 3 bases had no gene match. CDR3 length: 13 residues. The CDR3 loop reads CATSPTGGNEQFF. The DNA for the CDR3 is TGTGCCACCAGTCCTACAGGGGGCAATGAGCAGTTCTTC.

The chain has TRBV29-1 and TRBJ2-3, with D perhaps TRBD1 (7 bases). The CDR3 contains 18 residues. Germline lookup yields CDR1 SQVTM and CDR2 ANQGSEA. V lost 0 bases, J lost 4 bases, and 23 bases lay in between. The CDR3, as DNA: TGCAGCGTTGAAGAAGGCTGGGACAGTGGGGAGGTCGCAGATACGCAGTATTTT. Amino acids: CSVEEGWDSGEVADTQYF.

The V call is TRBV10-2, the J call TRBJ2-1, with 10 nucleotides matching TRBD2. The CDR3 consists of 14 residues. Germline V gene data show CDR1 as WSHSY and CDR2 as SAAADI. V shed 6 bases and J 5 bases; nucleotides not matched to a gene: 4. This CDR3 reads CASRAGGGDNEQFF. DNA for the CDR3: TGCGCCAGCAGAGCGGGAGGGGGGGACAATGAGCAGTTCTTC.

The V and J genes are TRBV7-2 and TRBJ2-7; possibly TRBD2 for D (6 bases). CDR3 length: 12 amino acids. Germline CDR1 and CDR2: SGHTA and FQGNSA. The V end lost 1 base, the J end lost 8 bases, and 9 bases lay between the germline ends. CDR3 residues: CASSLVLAQQYF. The CDR3 coding sequence is TGTGCCAGCAGCTTAGTACTAGCCCAGCAGTACTTC.

There are a few counts of this clonotype. The chain combines TRBV20-1 with TRBJ2-1, with TRBD2 matching over 10 bases. The length of the CDR3 is 14 residues. Germline loops: CDR1 DFQATT, CDR2 SNEGSKA (reference sequence). After removal of 5 bases from V and 9 bases from J, the junction contained 10 bases not matched to a gene. The CDR3 loop reads CSAHLSGRSVEQFF. CDR3 bases: TGCAGTGCTCACCTTAGCGGGAGGTCAGTTGAGCAGTTCTTC.

At least ten counts were recorded for this clonotype. This sequence joins TRBV5-5 and TRBJ2-7; tentatively, D is TRBD1 or TRBD2 (6 bases each). Germline CDR1 reads SGHKS; CDR2 reads YYEKEE (reference sequence). The CDR3 spans 15 residues. The germline V and J ends were trimmed by 0 bases and 1 base, with 11 bases remaining between them. CDR3 in amino acids: CASSLAGAGSYEQYF. CDR3 bases: TGTGCCAGCAGCTTGGCGGGGGCAGGTTCCTACGAGCAGTACTTC. Full variable domain (rest looked up from reference TRBV5-5 and TRBJ2-7): DAGVTQSPTHLIKTRGQQVTLRCSPISGHKSVSWYQQVLGQGPQFIFQYYEKEERGRGNFPDRFSARQFPNYSSELNVNALLLGDSALYLCASSLAGAGSYEQYFGPGTRLTVT.

V is TRBV10-3 and J is TRBJ2-2, with D unresolved. The CDR3 sequence is 16 residues long. Germline loops: CDR1 ENHRY, CDR2 SYGVKD. The V end was cut by 11 bases, the J end by 0 bases, with 19 bases between. Written as DNA, the CDR3 is TGTGCCGCCGACGCCAGCGTGAACGCGAACACCGGGGAGCTGTTTTTT. Translated: CAADASVNANTGELFF.

In DNA, the CDR3 is TGCAGTGCTAGATTAGCGCCAGATACGCAGTATTTT. It translates to CSARLAPDTQYF. The chain employs TRBV20-1 and TRBJ2-3; tentative D call: TRBD2 (5 bases). The CDR3 contains 12 residues. CDR1 and CDR2 from the germline V gene are DFQATT and SNEGSKA (reference sequence). Trimming left V 2 bases short and J 4 bases short, with 7 bases between.

The chain joins TRBV20-1 to TRBJ2-7; D unresolved. The length of the CDR3 is 13 residues. Germline CDR1 reads DFQATT; CDR2 reads SNEGSKA (reference sequence). V lost 6 bases to trimming and J lost 5 bases, with 17 bases between them. CDR3 amino acids: CSANTAGVNEQYF. The CDR3 nucleotides read TGCAGTGCAAATACCGCTGGGGTGAACGAGCAGTACTTC.

J is TRBJ2-7 and V is TRBV7-9; no reliable D call. With 1 base removed from V and 7 bases from J, the gap between germline ends came to 8 bases. The CDR3 spans 12 residues. Germline CDR1 is SEHNR and CDR2 is FQNEAQ (reference sequence). CDR3 bases: TGTGCCAGCAGCTTAGGGACCTGGGAGCAGTACTTC. Its protein product is CASSLGTWEQYF.

This clonotype was detected only a few times. The gene calls are TRBV20-1 and TRBJ2-2, with no clear D. This CDR3 is 14 amino acids long. CDR1 and CDR2 from the germline V gene are DFQATT and SNEGSKA (reference sequence). Trimming removed 3 bases from V and 0 bases from J, with 8 bases in between. Written as DNA, the CDR3 is TGCAGTGCTAGTCGACCACCGAACACCGGGGAGCTGTTTTTT. Amino acids: CSASRPPNTGELFF.

The chain combines TRBV7-9 with TRBJ2-6; 7 bases are shared with TRBD2. The CDR3 has 12 residues. Germline V gene lookup returns CDR1 SEHNR and CDR2 FQNEAQ (reference sequence). J gave up 16 bases and V 8 bases, and 11 bases lay outside the gene matches. This CDR3 reads CASSGSGASLTF. Here the CDR3 DNA reads TGTGCCAGCTCTGGAAGCGGGGCCTCACTGACTTTC.

The sample holds a few counts of this clonotype. The CDR3 nucleotides read TGTGCCAGTAGAGGACTAGCGGGAACCCGCCTCAGCGGGGAGCTGTTTTTT. Translation gives CASRGLAGTRLSGELFF. The chain recombines TRBV19 with TRBJ2-2; 12 positions agree with TRBD2. There are 17 residues in the CDR3. J lost 7 bases, V lost 6 bases, and 12 bases had no gene match. Germline V gene data show CDR1 as LNHDA and CDR2 as SQIVND (reference sequence). Full variable domain (remainder filled in from reference TRBV19 and TRBJ2-2): DGGITQSPKYLFRKEGQNVTLSCEQNLNHDAMYWYRQDPGQGLRLIYYSQIVNDFQKGDIAEGYSVSREKKESFPLTVTSAQKNPTAFYLCASRGLAGTRLSGELFFGEGSRLTVL.

J is TRBJ1-1 and V is TRBV7-8, with D unresolved. The CDR3 extends over 13 amino acids. V was shortened by 5 bases and J by 1 base, with 8 bases between the two germline ends. Per germline, CDR1 SGHVS and CDR2 FQNEAQ. The CDR3 region is CASSTGRNTEAFF. The CDR3, as DNA: TGTGCCAGCAGCACTGGACGGAACACTGAAGCTTTCTTT.

The count of this clonotype is one. One junction end disagrees with the germline gene, perhaps due to a read error. This chain joins TRBV4-3 and TRBJ2-2; 8 nucleotides agree with TRBD1. Germline V gives CDR1 LGHNA, CDR2 YSLEER. The CDR3 totals 19 residues. CDR3 sequence (DNA): TGCACCAGCAGCCAAGCCCCGGACAGGGCTGTCGAGGACACCGGGGAGCTGTTTTTT. This gives the protein CTSSQAPDRAVEDTGELFF.

This clonotype was seen a handful of times. The chain combines TRBV24-1 with TRBJ2-3; TRBD2 agrees at 7 bases. The germline gives CDR1 KGHDR, CDR2 SFDVKD. CDR3 length equals 15 residues. Trimming took 7 bases from V and 3 from J; bases not matched to a gene: 9. The DNA of the CDR3 is TGTGCCACCAGCCCCGGGGAGGGCCGAACAGATACGCAGTATTTT. It codes for CATSPGEGRTDTQYF.

This clonotype came up once. V gene TRBV15 combines with J gene TRBJ2-1, with unresolved D. V was pared by 1 base and J by 9 bases, with 16 bases between. The length of the CDR3 is 15 residues. Per germline, CDR1 LNHNV and CDR2 YYDKDF (reference sequence). The CDR3 DNA reads as TGTGCCACCAGCAGAGTCAGGTCTTCAAGGTCTGAGCAGTTCTTC. This translates into CATSRVRSSRSEQFF.

This clonotype has just a few counts. The chain is built from TRBV29-1 and TRBJ2-7; D ambiguous. Per the germline V gene, CDR1 is SQVTM and CDR2 is ANQGSEA. CDR3 size: 14 residues. V was pared by 6 bases and J by 2 bases, with 17 bases between. CDR3 nucleotides: TGCAGCGTCGGCCAAACAGTTAGCACCTACGAGCAGTACTTC. This codes for CSVGQTVSTYEQYF.

This clonotype was counted between two and nine times. The rearrangement links TRBV20-1 to TRBJ2-3, with TRBD2 matching 7 bases. This CDR3 comprises 13 residues. CDR1 and CDR2 from the germline V gene are DFQATT and SNEGSKA (reference sequence). Here the CDR3 reads CSPTGGGTDTQYF. For the CDR3, the DNA is TGCAGCCCTACCGGGGGAGGGACAGATACGCAGTATTTT.

This clonotype has just a few counts. The CDR3 DNA sequence: TGTGCCAGCAGCTTGATCTTAGCAGATACGCAGTATTTT. Its translation: CASSLILADTQYF. V usage is TRBV7-8 and J usage is TRBJ2-3; unclear D gene. V was cut by 3 bases and J by 4 bases, with 8 bases left in between. CDR1 is SGHVS and CDR2 is FQNEAQ in the germline V gene. This CDR3 contains 13 residues.

This sequence joins TRBV6-1 and TRBJ2-7, with 9 bases identical to TRBD2. CDR1 and CDR2 from the germline V gene are MNHNS and SASEGT. V shed 8 bases, J shed 6 bases, and the junction held 8 bases outside the gene matches. The CDR3 has 13 residues. The CDR3 protein is CASRAAGGSEQYF. The CDR3 DNA reads as TGTGCCAGCCGGGCAGCGGGAGGATCCGAGCAGTACTTC.

This clonotype was counted a few times. The chain is built from TRBV9 and TRBJ1-4; D may be TRBD1 (6 bases). CDR1 and CDR2 (germline): SGDLS, YYNGEE. Trimming shortened V by 2 bases and J by 8 bases, and 16 bases separated the two germline ends. CDR3 length equals 15 residues. Here the CDR3 DNA reads TGTGCCAGCAGCGTCAGGGGTCAGGTTGAGGAAAAACTGTTTTTT. It translates to CASSVRGQVEEKLFF.

This clonotype has just a few counts. The J gene is TRBJ2-2, the V gene TRBV4-3; D unclear. The germline V gene has CDR1 LGHNA and CDR2 YSLEER. The CDR3 sequence is 16 residues long. V lost 0 bases to trimming and J lost 1 base, with 9 bases between them. This chain's CDR3 is CASSQDWRQNTGELFF. The CDR3 nucleotides are TGCGCCAGCAGCCAAGATTGGAGACAGAACACCGGGGAGCTGTTTTTT.